The rows below give T cell receptor beta chains drawn from one sample of a study of OX40 agonist ivuxolimab in advanced cancers. Sequencing was performed with immunoSEQ multiplex PCR; in TCRdb, only in-frame clones are kept and a portion is missing. In the table there are tens of thousands of clones, about nine tenths of which are singletons. Sequencing was performed on CD4+ or CD8+ T cells sorted from blood, taken in a trial of the OX40 agonist ivuxolimab. The receptors stem from an adult with an advanced solid tumor such as melanoma, head and neck, liver or kidney cancer. CDR3s include the opening cysteine and the closing phenylalanine or tryptophan. Fields, in order: J gene, D gene, clone size, V gene, CDR3 protein, CDR3 DNA. D genes are given only for firm matches. Clone size is stated in some rows and not others, as once, few, many or a class when expanded.

>TRBJ2-2|.|.|TRBV7-3
CASSLVATGELFF
TGTGCCAGCAGCTTAGTGGCCACCGGGGAGCTGTTTTTT
>TRBJ1-6|TRBD1|many|TRBV6-5
CASSLGQDYNSPLHF
TGTGCCAGCAGTTTAGGACAGGATTATAATTCACCCCTCCACTTT
>TRBJ1-1|TRBD1|.|TRBV11-3
CASSLQGENTEAFF
TGTGCCAGCAGCTTACAGGGGGAGAACACTGAAGCTTTCTTT
>TRBJ1-5|.|.|TRBV5-6
CASSLQAGWDQPQHF
TGTGCCAGCAGCTTGCAGGCAGGTTGGGATCAGCCCCAGCATTTT
>TRBJ2-7|TRBD2|.|TRBV19
CASSIPSSGSYEQYF
TGTGCCAGTAGTATTCCGTCTAGCGGTTCCTACGAGCAGTACTTC
>TRBJ1-5|.|.|TRBV7-2
CASSRGANQPQHF
TGTGCCAGCAGCCGGGGGGCAAATCAGCCCCAGCATTTT
>TRBJ2-7|TRBD2|.|TRBV6-5
CATAAGGPYEQYF
TGTGCCACCGCAGCGGGAGGGCCCTACGAGCAGTACTTC
>TRBJ1-2|TRBD1|.|TRBV7-9
CASSSDRGLLKGGYTF
TGTGCCAGCAGCTCTGACAGGGGGCTCCTTAAGGGTGGCTACACCTTC
>TRBJ2-1|TRBD2|.|TRBV10-1
CASSEIGLAGGNEQFF
TGCGCCAGCAGTGAGATAGGACTAGCGGGGGGCAATGAGCAGTTCTTC
>TRBJ2-5|.|.|TRBV10-3
CAISEGPRTAETQYF
TGTGCCATCAGTGAGGGACCCCGGACAGCCGAGACCCAGTACTTC
>TRBJ2-7|TRBD2|.|TRBV10-2
CASSEAPGTSGREQYF
TGCGCCAGCAGTGAGGCCCCCGGGACTAGCGGGAGGGAGCAGTACTTC